This TCR beta chain was sequenced during a study of blood T cells in healthy people across ages. A second roughly 6 to 12 cycle PCR used barcoded and J-beta primers. All samples yielded 3 million or more CDR3-containing paired-end reads. TCRdb independently ran MiXCR on the 5' RACE reads; one entry per CDR3 protein. The sample has about 570,000 distinct CDR3 sequences; roughly 28% are singletons. Germline V gives CDR1 SGHRS, CDR2 YFSETQ. The trim removed 3 bases at V and 8 bases at J, leaving 8 bases unmatched. CDR3 size: 14 residues. Sample donors were healthy Caucasian individuals that came from Russia, aged 6 to 90. Every donor gave 9 to 10 milliliters of peripheral blood.

This receptor was taken from a woman in her 70s in good health. The chain is built from TRBV5-1 and TRBJ2-1; 7 nucleotides agree with TRBD1. The sample consisted of blood. The chain's CDR3 is CASSWGTVGHEQFF. The CDR3 DNA follows: TGCGCCAGCAGCTGGGGGACAGTAGGGCATGAGCAGTTCTTC.